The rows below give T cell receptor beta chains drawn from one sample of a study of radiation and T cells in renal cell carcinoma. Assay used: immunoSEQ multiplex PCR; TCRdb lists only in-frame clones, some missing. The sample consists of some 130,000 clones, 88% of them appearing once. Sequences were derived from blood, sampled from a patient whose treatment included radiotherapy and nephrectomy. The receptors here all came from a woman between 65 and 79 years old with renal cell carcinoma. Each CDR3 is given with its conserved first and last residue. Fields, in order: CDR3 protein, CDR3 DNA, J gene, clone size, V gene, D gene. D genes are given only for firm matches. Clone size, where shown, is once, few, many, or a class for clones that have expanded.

CDR3aa: CASRSGGTTYEQYF
CDR3nt: TGTGCCAGCAGAAGCGGGGGAACAACCTACGAGCAGTACTTC
j_gene: TRBJ2-7
abundance: .
v_gene: TRBV7-2
d_gene: TRBD2

CDR3aa: CASSDRQGRTDTQYF
CDR3nt: TGTGCCAGCAGTGATCGACAGGGGAGAACAGATACGCAGTATTTT
j_gene: TRBJ2-3
abundance: .
v_gene: TRBV2
d_gene: TRBD1

CDR3aa: CASSKQGGRNTEAFF
CDR3nt: TGCGCCAGCAGTAAACAGGGGGGCAGAAACACTGAAGCTTTCTTT
j_gene: TRBJ1-1
abundance: .
v_gene: TRBV10-1
d_gene: TRBD1

CDR3aa: CASAPAAGASYGYTF
CDR3nt: TGTGCCAGCGCGCCCGCGGCAGGGGCAAGCTATGGCTACACCTTC
j_gene: TRBJ1-2
abundance: .
v_gene: TRBV27
d_gene: .

CDR3aa: CASSSGTSGKAYEQYF
CDR3nt: TGCGCCAGCAGCTCGGGGACTAGCGGGAAGGCCTACGAGCAGTACTTC
j_gene: TRBJ2-7
abundance: .
v_gene: TRBV5-1
d_gene: TRBD2

CDR3aa: CASSIGGSLNEQFF
CDR3nt: TGTGCCAGCAGCATCGGGGGCTCCCTCAATGAGCAGTTCTTC
j_gene: TRBJ2-1
abundance: .
v_gene: TRBV7-2
d_gene: .

CDR3aa: CASSLGTSGGRETQYF
CDR3nt: TGCGCCAGCAGCTTGGGTACTAGCGGGGGGAGAGAGACCCAGTACTTC
j_gene: TRBJ2-5
abundance: .
v_gene: TRBV5-1
d_gene: TRBD2

CDR3aa: CASSYPTGYNYEQYF
CDR3nt: TGTGCCAGCAGTTACCCGACAGGTTATAACTACGAGCAGTACTTC
j_gene: TRBJ2-7
abundance: few
v_gene: TRBV6-6
d_gene: .

CDR3aa: CAISGDRGRRELFF
CDR3nt: TGTGCCATCAGTGGGGACAGGGGGCGCAGGGAGCTGTTTTTT
j_gene: TRBJ2-2
abundance: .
v_gene: TRBV10-3
d_gene: TRBD1

CDR3aa: CASPTSGTDTQYF
CDR3nt: TGTGCCTCCCCGACTAGCGGCACAGATACGCAGTATTTT
j_gene: TRBJ2-3
abundance: .
v_gene: TRBV30
d_gene: TRBD2

CDR3aa: CASSYVQGLGTEAFF
CDR3nt: TGTGCCAGCAGTTATGTACAGGGGTTGGGCACTGAAGCTTTCTTT
j_gene: TRBJ1-1
abundance: once
v_gene: TRBV6-6
d_gene: TRBD1

CDR3aa: CASSYRQGDTEAFF
CDR3nt: TGCGCCAGCAGCTACCGACAGGGAGACACTGAAGCTTTCTTT
j_gene: TRBJ1-1
abundance: .
v_gene: TRBV5-1
d_gene: TRBD1

CDR3aa: CASSQFPGMGDTEAFF
CDR3nt: TGTGCCAGCAGCCAATTTCCAGGGATGGGGGACACTGAAGCTTTCTTT
j_gene: TRBJ1-1
abundance: .
v_gene: TRBV4-2
d_gene: .

CDR3aa: CARSQGPSTDTQYF
CDR3nt: TGTGCCAGATCCCAGGGGCCTAGCACAGATACGCAGTATTTT
j_gene: TRBJ2-3
abundance: .
v_gene: TRBV2
d_gene: .